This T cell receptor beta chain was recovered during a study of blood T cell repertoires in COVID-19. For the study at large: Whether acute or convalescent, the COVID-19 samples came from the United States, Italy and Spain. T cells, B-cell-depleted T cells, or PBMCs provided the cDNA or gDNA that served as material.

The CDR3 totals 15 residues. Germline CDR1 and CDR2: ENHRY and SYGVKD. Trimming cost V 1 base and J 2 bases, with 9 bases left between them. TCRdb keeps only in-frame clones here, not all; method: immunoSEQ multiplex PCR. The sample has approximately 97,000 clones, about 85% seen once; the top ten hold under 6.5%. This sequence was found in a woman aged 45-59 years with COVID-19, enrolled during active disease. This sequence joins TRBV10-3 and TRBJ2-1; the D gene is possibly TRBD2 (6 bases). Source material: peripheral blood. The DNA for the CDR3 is TGTGCCATCAGTGAGTTAGGCGGGGCCTACAATGAGCAGTTCTTC. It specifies CAISELGGAYNEQFF.